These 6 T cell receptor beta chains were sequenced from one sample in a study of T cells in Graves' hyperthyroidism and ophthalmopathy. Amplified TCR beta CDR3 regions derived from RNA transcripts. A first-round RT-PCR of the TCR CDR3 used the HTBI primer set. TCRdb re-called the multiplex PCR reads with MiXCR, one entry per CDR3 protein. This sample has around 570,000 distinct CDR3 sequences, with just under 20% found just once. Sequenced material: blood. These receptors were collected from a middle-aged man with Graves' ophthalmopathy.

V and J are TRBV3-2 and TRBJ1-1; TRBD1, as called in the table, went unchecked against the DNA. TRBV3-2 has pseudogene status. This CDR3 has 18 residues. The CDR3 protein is CASSPSEGGGSCNTEAFF. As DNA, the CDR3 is TGTGCCAGCAGCCCAAGTGAGGGGGGGGGATCGTGCAACACTGAAGCTTTCTTT.

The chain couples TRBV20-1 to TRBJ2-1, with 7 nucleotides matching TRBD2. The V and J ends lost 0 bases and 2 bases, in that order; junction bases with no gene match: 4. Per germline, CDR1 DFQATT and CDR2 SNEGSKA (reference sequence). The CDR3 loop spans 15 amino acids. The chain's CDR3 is CSARDRTSTYNEQFF. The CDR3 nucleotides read TGCAGTGCTAGAGATAGGACTAGTACCTACAATGAGCAGTTCTTC.

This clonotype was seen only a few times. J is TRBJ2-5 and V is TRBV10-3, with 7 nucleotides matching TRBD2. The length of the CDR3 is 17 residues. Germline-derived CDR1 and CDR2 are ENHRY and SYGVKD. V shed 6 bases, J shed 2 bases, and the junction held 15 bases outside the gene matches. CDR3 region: CAISALWSGNEQETQYF. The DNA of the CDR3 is TGTGCCATCAGCGCCCTCTGGAGCGGGAACGAACAAGAGACCCAGTACTTC.

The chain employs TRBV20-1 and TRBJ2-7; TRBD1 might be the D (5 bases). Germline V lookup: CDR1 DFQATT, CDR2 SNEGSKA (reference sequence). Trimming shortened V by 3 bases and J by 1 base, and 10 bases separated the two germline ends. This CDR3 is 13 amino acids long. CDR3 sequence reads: CSARGPGSYEQYF. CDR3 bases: TGCAGTGCTAGGGGGCCGGGTTCCTACGAGCAGTACTTC.

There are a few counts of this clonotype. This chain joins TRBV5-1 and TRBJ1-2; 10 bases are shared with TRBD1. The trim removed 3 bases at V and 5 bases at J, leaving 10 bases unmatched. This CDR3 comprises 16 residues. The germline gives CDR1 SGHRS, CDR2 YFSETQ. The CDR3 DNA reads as TGCGCCAGCAGCTCGCAACCAGGACAGGGGGTATATGGCTACACCTTC. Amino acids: CASSSQPGQGVYGYTF.

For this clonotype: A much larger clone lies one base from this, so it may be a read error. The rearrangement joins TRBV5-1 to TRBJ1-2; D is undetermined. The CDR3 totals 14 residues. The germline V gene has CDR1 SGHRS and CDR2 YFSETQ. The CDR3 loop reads CASGLDLNHYGYTF. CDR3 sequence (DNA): TGCGCCAGCGGCTTGGATCTTAACCACTATGGCTACACCTTC.